This record looks at one T cell receptor beta chain sequence and its context. The CDR3 contains 14 residues. Per the germline V gene, CDR1 is SGHRS and CDR2 is YFSETQ. V was shortened by 0 bases and J by 4 bases, with 7 bases between the two germline ends. The sample originates from a study of beta chain features in type 1 diabetes. Every bit of the isolated RNA underwent reverse transcription, so sequencing read expressed TCRB transcripts. Sequencing used immunoSEQ multiplex PCR; TCRdb keeps in-frame clones, though not all of them. This table holds 300,000 to 400,000 clones, roughly an eighth found once.

The receptor was isolated from a young man in good health. Sequences were obtained from naive CD4+ T cells from blood. J is TRBJ1-4 and V is TRBV5-1; no clear D. Here the CDR3 DNA reads TGCGCCAGCAGCTTGGGGCAGAATAATGAAAAACTGTTTTTT. Translation: CASSLGQNNEKLFF.